Presented here are 27 T cell receptor beta chains from one specimen sequenced in a study of T cells in localized non-small cell lung cancer. Profiling relied on immunoSEQ multiplex PCR, and the TCRdb table lists in-frame clones only, not all of them. This sample has 30,000 to 45,000 clones, with more than 80% found just once. Sequencing was performed on peripheral blood, taken before any cancer treatment. Receptors were obtained from an older female donor with stage I lung adenocarcinoma.

The chain joins TRBV6-1 to TRBJ1-3; no firm D call. The V gene's germline CDR1 is MNHNS and CDR2 SASEGT. The CDR3 sequence is 14 residues long. Trimming took 1 base from V and 1 from J, leaving 5 bases between them. As DNA, the CDR3 is TGTGCCAGCAGTGAAGGGCCGTCTGGAAACACCATATATTTT. This translates into CASSEGPSGNTIYF.

This clone is a singleton in its sample. CDR3 nucleotides: TGCGCCAGCAGCAGGGGAATGGGAACAGATACGCAGTATTTT. Amino acids: CASSRGMGTDTQYF. J is TRBJ2-3 and V is TRBV4-1, with D possibly being TRBD1 (5 bases). Germline V gene data show CDR1 as MGHRA and CDR2 as YSYEKL. There are 14 residues in the CDR3. V was clipped by 5 bases and J by 3 bases, with 12 bases between them.

This rearrangement joins TRBV15 to TRBJ1-1; 8 bases line up with TRBD1. The CDR3 runs 14 residues. The V gene's germline CDR1 is LNHNV and CDR2 YYDKDF (reference sequence). Trimming removed 0 bases from V and 6 bases from J; junction bases left unmatched: 3. The CDR3 DNA follows: TGTGCCACCAGCAGAGAAGACAGGGGCCCTGAAGCTTTCTTT. Translated, it gives CATSREDRGPEAFF.

The chain carries TRBV11-2 and TRBJ2-2, with D tentatively TRBD1 (6 bases). The V and J ends lost 3 bases and 1 base respectively, with 9 bases between them. Germline V CDR1 and CDR2: SGHAT, FQNNGV. The CDR3 sequence is 15 residues long. CDR3 loop: CASSFGQLNTGELFF. The CDR3 DNA reads TGTGCCAGCAGCTTCGGACAGCTGAACACCGGGGAGCTGTTTTTT.

V and J are TRBV11-2 and TRBJ1-1, with 7 bases that match TRBD1. Per the germline V gene, CDR1 is SGHAT and CDR2 is FQNNGV. V shed 4 bases, J shed 0 bases, and the junction held 2 bases outside the gene matches. The CDR3 totals 14 residues. The CDR3 loop reads CASSSQGVNTEAFF. The CDR3 coding sequence is TGTGCCAGCAGCTCTCAGGGGGTGAACACTGAAGCTTTCTTT.

This clone has a handful of counts. The chain combines TRBV7-6 with TRBJ2-5; no clear D. V was shortened by 5 bases and J by 4 bases, with 14 bases between the two germline ends. This CDR3 has 14 amino acids. Per the germline V gene, CDR1 is SGHVS and CDR2 is FNYEAQ. Written as DNA, the CDR3 is TGTGCCAGCAGCGTCGGCAGGTCAGCAGAGACCCAGTACTTC. Its protein product is CASSVGRSAETQYF. The entire variable domain, with the rest obtained from reference TRBV7-6 and TRBJ2-5, is as follows: GAGVSQSPRYKVTKRGQDVALRCDPISGHVSLYWYRQALGQGPEFLTYFNYEAQQDKSGLPNDRFSAERPEGSISTLTIQRTEQRDSAMYRCASSVGRSAETQYFGPGTRLLVL.

V is TRBV5-1 and J is TRBJ1-1; 8 bases match TRBD1. With V trimmed by 1 base and J by 5 bases, 4 bases remained unmatched. This CDR3 region has 14 residues. The germline gives CDR1 SGHRS, CDR2 YFSETQ. The CDR3 sequence: CASSLRQGHTEAFF. DNA of the CDR3: TGCGCCAGCAGCTTGAGACAGGGGCATACTGAAGCTTTCTTT.

This clone was recorded only once. The CDR3 does not close with the conserved phenylalanine or tryptophan, likely indicating a read error. The chain recombines TRBV2 with TRBJ1-2, with D maybe TRBD1 (5 bases). Trimming took off 1 base at V and 7 bases at J, with 10 bases between the two ends. CDR3 size: 13 residues. Germline loops: CDR1 SNHLY, CDR2 FYNNEI. Written as DNA, the CDR3 is TGTGCCAGCAGTGAAGACCAGGGAGGTGGCTACACCCTC. Protein product: CASSEDQGGGYTL.

The rearrangement joins TRBV6-1 to TRBJ1-4; D may be TRBD1 (5 bases). Trimming pared 3 bases from V and 10 bases from J, leaving 21 bases between. The V gene's germline CDR1 is MNHNS and CDR2 SASEGT. The CDR3 covers 16 residues. The DNA of the CDR3 is TGTGCCAGCAGTGATCTGAGGGGACCGACATCAGGAAAACTGTTTTTT. It translates to CASSDLRGPTSGKLFF.

This chain uses TRBV5-4 with TRBJ2-7; no reliable D call. Germline V lookup: CDR1 SGHNT, CDR2 YYREEE (reference sequence). The V end was cut by 3 bases, the J end by 3 bases, with 4 bases between. CDR3 length: 11 residues. Here the CDR3 DNA reads TGTGCCAGCAGCTCAAGCTACGAGCAGTACGTC. As protein: CASSSSYEQYV.

The chain carries TRBV7-8 and TRBJ2-1; D perhaps matches TRBD2 (6 bases). The CDR3 loop spans 11 amino acids. V was trimmed by 8 bases and J by 10 bases, leaving 12 bases between them. The V gene's germline CDR1 is SGHVS and CDR2 FQNEAQ. The CDR3 DNA sequence: TGTGCCAGCCGTCCTGGGGGGGAGCAGTTCTTC. Translating it yields CASRPGGEQFF.

The chain has TRBV14 and TRBJ1-2, with TRBD1 identical over 7 bases. This CDR3 is 14 amino acids long. J gave up 6 bases and V 0 bases, and 4 bases lay outside the gene matches. Germline assignment: CDR1 SGHDN and CDR2 FVKESK. The CDR3 region has the DNA TGTGCCAGCAGCCAAGACAGGGGGACGCATGGCTACACCTTC. It encodes CASSQDRGTHGYTF.

This clone is a singleton in its sample. The rearrangement joins TRBV10-3 to TRBJ1-2, with TRBD1 as a possible D gene (6 bases). The germline V gene has CDR1 ENHRY and CDR2 SYGVKD. V lost 0 bases and J 5 bases, leaving 13 bases between the germline ends. The CDR3 is 15 amino acids. The CDR3 nucleotides read TGTGCCATCAGTGAGTCGAGGGGGGGCTGGTATGGCTACACCTTC. Translated: CAISESRGGWYGYTF.

V gene TRBV6-5 combines with J gene TRBJ2-2, with D unclear. The ends were cut back, 3 bases at V and 4 bases at J, with 12 bases in the middle. The CDR3 has 15 residues. Germline assignment: CDR1 MNHEY and CDR2 SVGAGI. CDR3 in amino acids: CASSYVATPTGELFF. The DNA for the CDR3 is TGTGCCAGCAGTTATGTCGCAACACCCACCGGGGAGCTGTTTTTT.

V gene TRBV5-4 combines with J gene TRBJ2-7; D tentatively fits TRBD1 or TRBD2 (5 bases each). The ends were cut back, 0 bases at V and 2 bases at J, with 9 bases in the middle. The CDR3 has 14 amino acids. In germline, CDR1 is SGHNT, CDR2 YYREEE (reference sequence). The CDR3 loop is CASSLGSGPYEQYV. CDR3 in DNA: TGTGCCAGCAGCTTGGGGTCGGGGCCCTACGAGCAGTACGTC.

The chain recombines TRBV28 with TRBJ2-7, with 7 bases that match TRBD2. Germline V gene data show CDR1 as MDHEN and CDR2 as SYDVKM. This CDR3 has 14 residues. With 7 bases clipped from V and 1 base from J, the junction kept 7 bases outside the gene matches. CDR3 protein: CASTTPGGSYEQYV. In nucleotides, the CDR3 is TGTGCCAGCACCACCCCGGGGGGATCCTACGAGCAGTACGTC.

The chain carries TRBV29-1 and TRBJ1-1; the match to TRBD1 covers 11 bases. The trim removed 7 bases at V and 6 bases at J, leaving 7 bases unmatched. The germline gives CDR1 SQVTM, CDR2 ANQGSEA. The CDR3 spans 13 residues. CDR3 amino acids: CSARTGGNPEAFF. CDR3 bases: TGCAGCGCTCGGACAGGGGGCAATCCTGAAGCTTTCTTT.

The chain has TRBV15 and TRBJ1-5, with D unclear. Germline V gene sequence: CDR1 LNHNV, CDR2 YYDKDF (reference sequence). The CDR3 is 15 residues long. V was cut by 6 bases and J by 2 bases, with 14 bases left in between. This CDR3 is CATRVGREGNQPQHF. The CDR3, as DNA: TGTGCCACCAGAGTGGGTCGGGAGGGCAATCAGCCCCAGCATTTT.

The rearrangement joins TRBV28 to TRBJ1-1, with a possible D match to TRBD1 (5 bases). V lost 3 bases and J lost 6, with 23 bases in between. The CDR3 is 17 amino acids. Germline CDR1 and CDR2: MDHEN and SYDVKM. CDR3 residues: CASSFPLGARGVAEAFF. The CDR3 bases are TGTGCCAGCAGTTTTCCCCTAGGGGCGCGGGGGGTCGCTGAAGCTTTCTTT.

This clone was detected once. The V and J genes are TRBV19 and TRBJ2-3, with TRBD2 matching 11 bases. The germline CDR1 and CDR2 sequences are LNHDA and SQIVND (reference sequence). The V gene end was trimmed by 5 bases and the J gene end by 2 bases; junction bases not matched to a gene: 6. The CDR3 is made up of 16 amino acids. The CDR3 nucleotides read TGTGCCAGTAGTCCTCTGGGACTAGCGGTCACAGATACGCAGTATTTT. Translating gives CASSPLGLAVTDTQYF. Full variable domain (missing parts from reference TRBV19 and TRBJ2-3): DGGITQSPKYLFRKEGQNVTLSCEQNLNHDAMYWYRQDPGQGLRLIYYSQIVNDFQKGDIAEGYSVSREKKESFPLTVTSAQKNPTAFYLCASSPLGLAVTDTQYFGPGTRLTVL.

The V gene is TRBV9, the J gene TRBJ1-3, with D unclear. Between the trimmed V and J ends, which lost 3 bases and 0 bases, there was a span of 16 bases. Germline CDR1 and CDR2: SGDLS and YYNGEE. The CDR3 has 17 amino acids. The CDR3 is CASSARGGSTSGNTIYF. As DNA, the CDR3 is TGTGCCAGCAGCGCGAGAGGAGGGTCCACCTCTGGAAACACCATATATTTT.

The rearrangement links TRBV19 to TRBJ2-6; TRBD1 is a possible D gene (5 bases). V lost 7 bases and J 12 bases, leaving 7 bases between the germline ends. The germline CDR1 and CDR2 sequences are LNHDA and SQIVND (reference sequence). This CDR3 is 10 amino acids long. CDR3 residues: CASMGLVLTF. The CDR3 DNA reads as TGTGCCAGTATGGGGCTCGTCCTGACTTTC.

The chain combines TRBV7-6 with TRBJ2-3, with 8 bases lining up with TRBD2. The CDR3 contains 15 residues. The V and J ends lost 2 bases and 3 bases, in that order; junction bases with no gene match: 4. Germline V gene sequence: CDR1 SGHVS, CDR2 FNYEAQ. The CDR3 DNA is TGTGCCAGCAGCTTATCGGGACTAGAAACAGATACGCAGTATTTT. This codes for CASSLSGLETDTQYF.

V is TRBV7-9 and J is TRBJ1-1, with 9 bases aligning to TRBD1. The CDR3 spans 17 residues. With 6 bases clipped from V and 3 bases from J, the junction kept 14 bases outside the gene matches. CDR1 and CDR2 from the germline V gene are SEHNR and FQNEAQ (reference sequence). CDR3 sequence: CASSKGTGLVRDTEAFF. CDR3 coding DNA: TGTGCCAGCAGTAAGGGGACAGGGTTAGTTAGGGACACTGAAGCTTTCTTT.

The chain couples TRBV5-1 to TRBJ1-1; TRBD1 matches at 9 bases. V shed 0 bases, J shed 7 bases, and the junction held 7 bases outside the gene matches. The germline gives CDR1 SGHRS, CDR2 YFSETQ. The CDR3 extends over 15 amino acids. CDR3 in amino acids: CASSLEQGARVEAFF. CDR3 in DNA: TGCGCCAGCAGCTTGGAACAGGGGGCCCGTGTTGAAGCTTTCTTT.

V usage is TRBV5-1 and J usage is TRBJ1-5; D is unresolved. The germline V gene has CDR1 SGHRS and CDR2 YFSETQ. The CDR3 is 15 residues long. V was cut by 6 bases and J by 0 bases, with 13 bases left in between. The CDR3 sequence is CASKTDDYSNQPQHF. CDR3 DNA sequence: TGCGCCAGCAAAACCGACGATTATAGCAATCAGCCCCAGCATTTT.

The J gene is TRBJ1-2, the V gene TRBV5-6; D gene ambiguous. There are 16 residues in the CDR3. Trimming took 1 base from V and 0 from J, leaving 13 bases between them. CDR1 SGHDT and CDR2 YYEEEE come from the germline V gene. The CDR3 nucleotides are TGTGCCAGCAGCTTGAACGGAGATCCAGCTAACTATGGCTACACCTTC. Protein: CASSLNGDPANYGYTF.